The entry that follows covers one TCR beta chain sequence. The data were produced by immunoSEQ multiplex PCR, yet TCRdb's version contains in-frame clones alone and is incomplete. This table has 2.3 million or so clones, approximately 93% appearing once. The data derive from a study of shared clonotypes between healthy human individuals. J lost 7 bases, V lost 5 bases, and 9 bases had no gene match. The V gene's germline CDR1 is SSHAT and CDR2 FNYEAQ (reference sequence). This CDR3 contains 15 residues. The receptor was derived from a man between 18 and 29 years old in good health. Some clones in this sample may be carry-over from other donors' samples. This chain connects TRBV7-7 to TRBJ2-5; 11 bases fit TRBD2. The specimen was naive CD4+ T cells from PBMCs. As for subset: CD45RA+ positively selected. The CDR3 loop reads CASSQLAGEMGTQYF. DNA of the CDR3: TGTGCCAGCAGCCAACTAGCGGGAGAGATGGGGACCCAGTACTTC. The whole variable domain, filled in from reference TRBV7-7 and TRBJ2-5, reads GAGVSQSPRYKVTKRGQDVTLRCDPISSHATLYWYQQALGQGPEFLTYFNYEAQPDKSGLPSDRFSAERPEGSISTLTIQRTEQRDSAMYRCASSQLAGEMGTQYFGPGTRLLVL.